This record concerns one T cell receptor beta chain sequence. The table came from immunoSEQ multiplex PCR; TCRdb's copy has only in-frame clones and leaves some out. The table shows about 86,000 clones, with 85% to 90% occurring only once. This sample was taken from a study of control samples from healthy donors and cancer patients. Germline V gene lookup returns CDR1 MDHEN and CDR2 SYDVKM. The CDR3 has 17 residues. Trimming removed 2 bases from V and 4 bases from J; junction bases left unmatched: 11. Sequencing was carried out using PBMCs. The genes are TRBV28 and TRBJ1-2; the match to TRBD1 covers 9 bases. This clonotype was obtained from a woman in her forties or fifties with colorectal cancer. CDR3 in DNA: TGTGCCAGCAGTTTAACCACTGTACAGGGGGCTTTCTATGGCTACACCTTC. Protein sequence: CASSLTTVQGAFYGYTF.